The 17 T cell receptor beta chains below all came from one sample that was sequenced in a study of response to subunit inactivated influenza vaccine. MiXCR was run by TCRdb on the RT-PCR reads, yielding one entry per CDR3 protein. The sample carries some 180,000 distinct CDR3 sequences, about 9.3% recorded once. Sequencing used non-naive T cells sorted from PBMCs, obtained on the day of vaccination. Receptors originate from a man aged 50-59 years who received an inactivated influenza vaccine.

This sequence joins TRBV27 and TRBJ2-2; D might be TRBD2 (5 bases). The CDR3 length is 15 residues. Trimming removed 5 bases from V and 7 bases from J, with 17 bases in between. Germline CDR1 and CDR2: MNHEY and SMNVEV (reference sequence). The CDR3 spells CASSAGLKTGGELFF. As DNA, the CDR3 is TGTGCCAGCAGTGCCGGACTGAAGACGGGCGGGGAGCTGTTTTTT.

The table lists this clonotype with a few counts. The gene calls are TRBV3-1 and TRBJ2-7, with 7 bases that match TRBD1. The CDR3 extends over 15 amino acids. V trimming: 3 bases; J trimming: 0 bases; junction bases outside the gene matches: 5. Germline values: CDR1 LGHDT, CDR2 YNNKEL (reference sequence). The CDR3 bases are TGTGCCAGCAGCCACCTAGGACAGGCCTCCTACGAGCAGTACTTC. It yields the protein CASSHLGQASYEQYF.

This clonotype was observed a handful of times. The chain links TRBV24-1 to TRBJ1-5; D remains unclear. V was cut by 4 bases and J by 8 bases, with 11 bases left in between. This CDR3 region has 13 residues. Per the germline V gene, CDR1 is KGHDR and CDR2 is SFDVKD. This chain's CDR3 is CATSDGVLEPQHF. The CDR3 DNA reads TGTGCCACCAGTGACGGGGTATTAGAGCCCCAGCATTTT.

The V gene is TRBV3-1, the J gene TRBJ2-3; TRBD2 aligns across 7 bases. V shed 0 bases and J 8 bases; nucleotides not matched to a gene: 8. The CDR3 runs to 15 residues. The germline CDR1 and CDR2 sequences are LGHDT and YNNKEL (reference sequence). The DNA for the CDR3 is TGTGCCAGCAGCCAAGACGGACTAGTCATGGGTACGCAGTATTTT. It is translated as CASSQDGLVMGTQYF.

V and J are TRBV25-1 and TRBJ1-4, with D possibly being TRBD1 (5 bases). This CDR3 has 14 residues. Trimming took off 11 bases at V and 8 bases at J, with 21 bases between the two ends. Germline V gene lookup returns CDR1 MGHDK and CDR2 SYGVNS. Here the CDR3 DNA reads TGTGCCGCCAAAGCGGGCGGGGGTAGAGAAAAACTGTTTTTT. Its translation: CAAKAGGGREKLFF.

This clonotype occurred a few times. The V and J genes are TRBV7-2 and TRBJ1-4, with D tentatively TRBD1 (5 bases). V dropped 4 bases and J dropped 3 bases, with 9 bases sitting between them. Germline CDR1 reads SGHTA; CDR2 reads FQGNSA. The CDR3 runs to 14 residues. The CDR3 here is CASSSDTSNEKLFF. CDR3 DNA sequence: TGTGCCAGCAGCTCGGACACCTCTAATGAAAAACTGTTTTTT.

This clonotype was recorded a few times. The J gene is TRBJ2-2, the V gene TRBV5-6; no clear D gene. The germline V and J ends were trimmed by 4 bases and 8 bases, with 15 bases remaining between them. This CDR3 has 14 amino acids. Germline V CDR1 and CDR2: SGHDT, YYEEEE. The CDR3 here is CASSMPHEGGELFF. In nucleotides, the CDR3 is TGTGCCAGCAGCATGCCCCATGAAGGGGGGGAGCTGTTTTTT.

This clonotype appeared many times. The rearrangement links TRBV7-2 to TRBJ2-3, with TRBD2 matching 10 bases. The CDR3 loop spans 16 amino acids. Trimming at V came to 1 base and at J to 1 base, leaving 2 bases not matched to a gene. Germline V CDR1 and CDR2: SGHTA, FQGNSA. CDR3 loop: CASSLVGTSGTDTQYF. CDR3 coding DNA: TGTGCCAGCAGCTTAGTGGGGACTAGCGGCACAGATACGCAGTATTTT.

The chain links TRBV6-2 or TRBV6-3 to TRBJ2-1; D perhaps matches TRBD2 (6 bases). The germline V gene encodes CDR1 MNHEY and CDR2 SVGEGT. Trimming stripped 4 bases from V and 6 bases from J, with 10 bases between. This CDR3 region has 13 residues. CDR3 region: CASSLLAPNEQFF. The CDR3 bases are TGTGCCAGCAGTTTACTAGCCCCCAATGAGCAGTTCTTC.

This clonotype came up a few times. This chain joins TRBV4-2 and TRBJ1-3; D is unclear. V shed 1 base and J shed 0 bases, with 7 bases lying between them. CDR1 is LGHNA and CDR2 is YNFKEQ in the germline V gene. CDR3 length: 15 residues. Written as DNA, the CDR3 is TGTGCCAGCAGCCAAGGAGCTCACTCTGGAAACACCATATATTTT. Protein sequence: CASSQGAHSGNTIYF.

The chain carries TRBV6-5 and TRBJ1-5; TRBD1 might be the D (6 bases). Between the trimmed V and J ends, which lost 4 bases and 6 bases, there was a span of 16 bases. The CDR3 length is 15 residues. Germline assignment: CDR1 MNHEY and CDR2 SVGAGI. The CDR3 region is CASSFSGGAGQPQHF. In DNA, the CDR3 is TGTGCCAGCAGTTTCTCCGGGGGCGCGGGTCAGCCCCAGCATTTT.

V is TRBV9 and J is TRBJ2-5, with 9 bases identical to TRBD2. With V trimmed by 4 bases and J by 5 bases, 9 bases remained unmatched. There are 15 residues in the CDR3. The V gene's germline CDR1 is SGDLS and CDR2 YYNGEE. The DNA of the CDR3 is TGTGCCAGCAGCTTTGCTAGCGGGGTCGTCGAGACCCAGTACTTC. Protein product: CASSFASGVVETQYF.

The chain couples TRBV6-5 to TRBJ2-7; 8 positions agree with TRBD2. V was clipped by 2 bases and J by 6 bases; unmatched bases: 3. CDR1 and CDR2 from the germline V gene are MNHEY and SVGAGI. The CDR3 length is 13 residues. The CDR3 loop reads CASSYGAGGEQYF. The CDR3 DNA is TGTGCCAGCAGTTACGGGGCGGGAGGCGAGCAGTACTTC.

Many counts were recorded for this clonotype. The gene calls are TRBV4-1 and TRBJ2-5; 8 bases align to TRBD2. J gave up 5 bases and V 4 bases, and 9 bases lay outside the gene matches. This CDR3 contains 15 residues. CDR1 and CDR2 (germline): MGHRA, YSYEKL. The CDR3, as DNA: TGCGCCAGCAGCCCTAGCGGGCCAACGGCGGAGACCCAGTACTTC. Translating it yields CASSPSGPTAETQYF.

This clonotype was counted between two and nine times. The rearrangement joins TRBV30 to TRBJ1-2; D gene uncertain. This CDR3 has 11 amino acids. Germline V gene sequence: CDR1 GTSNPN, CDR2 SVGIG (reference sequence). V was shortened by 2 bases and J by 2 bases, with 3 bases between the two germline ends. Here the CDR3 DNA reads TGTGCCTGGAGTTGGAACTATGGCTACACCTTC. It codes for CAWSWNYGYTF.

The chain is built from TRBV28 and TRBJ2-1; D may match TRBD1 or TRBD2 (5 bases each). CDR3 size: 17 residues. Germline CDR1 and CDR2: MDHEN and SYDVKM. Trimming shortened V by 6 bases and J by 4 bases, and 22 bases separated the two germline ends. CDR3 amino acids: CASRKAHGWGGYNEQFF. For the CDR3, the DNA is TGTGCCAGCAGAAAGGCCCACGGATGGGGCGGGTACAATGAGCAGTTCTTC.

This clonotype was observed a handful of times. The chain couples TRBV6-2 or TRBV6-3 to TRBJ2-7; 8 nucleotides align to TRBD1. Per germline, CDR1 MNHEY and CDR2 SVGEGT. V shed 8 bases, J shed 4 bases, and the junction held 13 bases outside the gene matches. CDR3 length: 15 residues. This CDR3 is CASSLTRDRKYEQYF. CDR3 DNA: TGTGCCAGCTCCCTCACTCGGGACAGGAAATACGAGCAGTACTTC.